This T cell receptor (beta chain) was obtained from a study of human T cells and chemical hapten exposure. Study background: Per-sample TCR yield variability stemmed mainly from small pooled library volume differences. Study conclusions and caveats: There was no change with DPC sensitization in TCRs above 1 in 1000 frequency.

Within the library, unique molecular identifiers were attached to each individual cDNA molecule. In the original analysis: Ranging from roughly 20,000 to 750,000, TCR counts per sample had a median value of around 91,000. In TCRdb, the 5' RACE reads were re-called with MiXCR into one record per CDR3 protein. None of the V and J calls come from the authors' own analysis; TCRdb made them. The table records some 150,000 distinct CDR3 sequences, roughly 4% of them present only once. CDR1 is GTSNPN, CDR2 SVGIG, per germline (reference sequence). The CDR3 contains 15 residues. The V gene lost 2 bases and the J gene lost 0 bases, with 8 bases spanning the gap. In its sample, this clonotype was seen many times. Its antigen is not identified. The total RNA was obtained from whole blood that was not fractionated.

The gene calls are TRBV30 and TRBJ2-6; D perhaps matches TRBD1 (5 bases). The TCR originated in a female donor in good health. The CDR3 sequence is CAWSRRGSGANVLTF. In DNA form, the CDR3 reads TGTGCCTGGAGTCGAAGGGGCTCTGGGGCCAACGTCCTGACTTTC.